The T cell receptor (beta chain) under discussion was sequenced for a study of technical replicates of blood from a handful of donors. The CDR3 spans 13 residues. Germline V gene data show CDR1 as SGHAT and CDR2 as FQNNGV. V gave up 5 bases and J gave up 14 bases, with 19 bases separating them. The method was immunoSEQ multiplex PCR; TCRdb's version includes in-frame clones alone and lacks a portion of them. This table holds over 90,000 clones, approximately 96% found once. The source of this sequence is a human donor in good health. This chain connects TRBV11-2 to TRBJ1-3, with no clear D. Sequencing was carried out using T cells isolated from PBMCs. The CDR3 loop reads CASSPASGLAVYF. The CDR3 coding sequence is TGTGCCAGCAGCCCTGCGTCGGGTCTGGCGGTATATTTT.